The 15 T cell receptor beta chains presented below share a single source sample, sequenced in a study of T cell responses to AZD1222 COVID-19 vaccine. The assay was immunoSEQ multiplex PCR, and TCRdb's table has in-frame clones only and misses some. This sample has about 100,000 clones; around 87% occur once, and the top ten carry roughly 4.2%. Here the sequenced sample was peripheral blood, taken on day 0 of MenACWY control vaccination. All receptors come from an adult in good health.

The chain links TRBV5-1 to TRBJ1-1; no definite D call. V lost 0 bases, J lost 7 bases, and 10 bases lay in between. This CDR3 has 13 residues. Germline-derived CDR1 and CDR2 are SGHRS and YFSETQ. CDR3 sequence: CASSLGIAVEAFF. CDR3 DNA sequence: TGCGCCAGCAGCTTGGGAATCGCTGTTGAAGCTTTCTTT. Variable domain in full (rest from reference TRBV5-1 and TRBJ1-1): KAGVTQTPRYLIKTRGQQVTLSCSPISGHRSVSWYQQTPGQGLQFLFEYFSETQRNKGNFPGRFSGRQFSNSRSEMNVSTLELGDSALYLCASSLGIAVEAFFGQGTRLTVV.

The chain is built from TRBV2 and TRBJ1-2; maybe TRBD1 (5 bases). Germline lookup yields CDR1 SNHLY and CDR2 FYNNEI. V was shortened by 6 bases and J by 3 bases, with 17 bases between the two germline ends. This CDR3 comprises 15 residues. The CDR3 loop is CASSSGGARDYGYTF. The CDR3 region has the DNA TGTGCCAGCAGCAGTGGAGGGGCGCGGGACTATGGCTACACCTTC.

This clone was counted a few times. The chain is built from TRBV12-3 or TRBV12-4 and TRBJ1-2; 7 positions match TRBD1. The CDR3 consists of 13 residues. V shed 1 base, J shed 8 bases, and the junction held 4 bases outside the gene matches. The CDR3 reads CASSLVEGAGYTF. The CDR3 DNA reads TGTGCCAGCAGTTTAGTAGAGGGGGCAGGCTACACCTTC.

The chain recombines TRBV6-2 or TRBV6-3 with TRBJ2-6; D may be TRBD1 or TRBD2 (6 bases each). The CDR3 loop spans 17 amino acids. CDR1 MNHEY and CDR2 SVGEGT come from the germline V gene. The ends were cut back, 7 bases at V and 0 bases at J, with 16 bases in the middle. The CDR3 is CASTPAGQISGANVLTF. In DNA, the CDR3 is TGTGCCAGCACCCCGGCGGGACAAATCTCTGGGGCCAACGTCCTGACTTTC.

This CDR3 reads CASSGSASGAYEQYF. The CDR3 DNA sequence: TGCGCCAGCAGTGGGTCGGCTAGCGGGGCGTACGAGCAGTACTTC. The chain joins TRBV10-1 to TRBJ2-7, with 9 bases matching TRBD2. CDR1 WNHNN and CDR2 SYGVQD come from the germline V gene (reference sequence). With V trimmed by 4 bases and J by 4 bases, 8 bases remained unmatched. The CDR3 spans 15 residues.

The chain couples TRBV6-5 to TRBJ1-6; D ambiguous. V was cut by 5 bases and J by 9 bases, with 11 bases left in between. The CDR3 consists of 13 residues. CDR1 is MNHEY and CDR2 is SVGAGI in the germline V gene. As DNA, the CDR3 is TGTGCCAGCAGTACCCAAGGCCGTTCACCCCTCCACTTT. It is translated as CASSTQGRSPLHF.

The chain links TRBV7-6 to TRBJ2-1, with 10 bases fitting TRBD2. Trimming cost V 6 bases and J 5 bases; bases outside gene matches: 10. In germline, CDR1 is SGHVS, CDR2 FNYEAQ. The CDR3 sequence is 16 residues long. CDR3 in amino acids: CASSAGSGGPDNEQFF. The CDR3 DNA reads as TGTGCCAGCAGTGCTGGTAGCGGGGGGCCCGACAATGAGCAGTTCTTC.

Here the CDR3 reads CASSFAWVREQYF. CDR3 coding DNA: TGTGCCAGCAGTTTTGCGTGGGTTCGGGAGCAGTACTTC. The chain joins TRBV28 to TRBJ2-7; no definite D call. This CDR3 has 13 amino acids. CDR1 is MDHEN, CDR2 SYDVKM, per germline. V lost 3 bases and J lost 7, with 13 bases in between.

The J gene is TRBJ2-5, the V gene TRBV29-1, with TRBD2 matching over 13 bases. V lost 8 bases, J lost 5 bases, and 17 bases stayed unmatched. CDR1 and CDR2 (germline): SQVTM, ANQGSEA. The CDR3 is 17 amino acids. The CDR3 DNA is TGCAGCCTAAGGGGACTAGCGGGATCGGGCGAGGGGGAGACCCAGTACTTC. Its translation is CSLRGLAGSGEGETQYF. Full variable domain (remainder filled in from reference TRBV29-1 and TRBJ2-5): SAVISQKPSRDICQRGTSLTIQCQVDSQVTMMFWYRQQPGQSLTLIATANQGSEATYESGFVIDKFPISRPNLTFSTLTVSNMSPEDSSIYLCSLRGLAGSGEGETQYFGPGTRLLVL.

This clone was recorded a few times. The genes are TRBV5-4 and TRBJ2-2; the match to TRBD1 covers 8 bases. This CDR3 is 15 amino acids long. In germline, CDR1 is SGHNT, CDR2 YYREEE (reference sequence). V lost 4 bases and J lost 0; bases outside the gene matches: 2. CDR3 sequence reads: CASSNRGANTGELFF. The CDR3 nucleotides are TGTGCCAGCAGCAACAGGGGGGCGAACACCGGGGAGCTGTTTTTT.

The chain recombines TRBV2 with TRBJ1-5; possibly TRBD1 for D (5 bases). V gave up 6 bases and J gave up 0 bases, with 18 bases separating them. CDR1 SNHLY and CDR2 FYNNEI come from the germline V gene. The CDR3 is made up of 17 amino acids. CDR3 residues: CASSQQVPIYSNQPQHF. Written as DNA, the CDR3 is TGTGCCAGCAGCCAACAGGTGCCGATATATAGCAATCAGCCCCAGCATTTT. The full variable domain, its missing parts supplied by reference TRBV2 and TRBJ1-5, is EPEVTQTPSHQVTQMGQEVILRCVPISNHLYFYWYRQILGQKVEFLVSFYNNEISEKSEIFDDQFSVERPDGSNFTLKIRSTKLEDSAMYFCASSQQVPIYSNQPQHFGDGTRLSIL.

The V and J genes are TRBV3-1 (or the pseudogene TRBV3-2) and TRBJ2-2; no clear D gene. The CDR3 extends over 16 amino acids. Germline CDR1 is LGHDT and CDR2 is YNNKEL (reference sequence). The V end was cut by 2 bases, the J end by 2 bases, with 12 bases between. CDR3 coding DNA: TGTGCCAGCAGCCAAAGGCCCGGAATTAACACCGGGGAGCTGTTTTTT. Translating gives CASSQRPGINTGELFF.

There are a few counts of this clone. This chain links TRBV7-2 with TRBJ2-5, with 12 bases identical to TRBD2. Germline-derived CDR1 and CDR2 are SGHTA and FQGNSA. The V gene end was trimmed by 5 bases and the J gene end by 4 bases; junction bases not matched to a gene: 17. The CDR3 loop spans 19 amino acids. DNA for the CDR3: TGTGCCAGCAGCCCCGAGCCCCTCCTAGCGGGGGGGCGGAGAGAGACCCAGTACTTC. Encoded protein: CASSPEPLLAGGRRETQYF.

The chain links TRBV6-5 to TRBJ1-4; D perhaps matches TRBD1 (6 bases). This CDR3 spans 15 amino acids. Germline V lookup: CDR1 MNHEY, CDR2 SVGAGI. The ends were cut back, 0 bases at V and 8 bases at J, with 13 bases in the middle. The CDR3 region is CASSYSPGAGEKLFF. CDR3 DNA sequence: TGTGCCAGCAGTTACTCACCAGGGGCAGGGGAAAAACTGTTTTTT.

The chain links TRBV21-1 to TRBJ2-3; TRBD1 is taken as the D call from the table, unchecked against the DNA. TRBV21-1 is deemed a pseudogene. The length of the CDR3 is 13 residues. The DNA for the CDR3 is TGTGCCAGCAACAGGGTGTGTACAGATACGCAGTATTTT. Its protein is CASNRVCTDTQYF.